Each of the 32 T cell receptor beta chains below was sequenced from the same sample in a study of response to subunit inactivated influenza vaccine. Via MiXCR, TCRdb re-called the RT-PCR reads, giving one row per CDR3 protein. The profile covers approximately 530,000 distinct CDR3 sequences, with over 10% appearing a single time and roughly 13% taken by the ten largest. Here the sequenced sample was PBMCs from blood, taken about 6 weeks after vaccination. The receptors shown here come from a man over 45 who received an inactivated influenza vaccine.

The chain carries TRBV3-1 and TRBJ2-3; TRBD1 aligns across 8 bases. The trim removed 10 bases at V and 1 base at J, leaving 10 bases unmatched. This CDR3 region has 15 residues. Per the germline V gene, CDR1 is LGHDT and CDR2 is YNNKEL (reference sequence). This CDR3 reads CATTQGQGGTDTQYF. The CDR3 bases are TGTGCCACCACCCAAGGACAGGGAGGCACAGATACGCAGTATTTT.

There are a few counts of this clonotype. CDR3 sequence: CASRQRGGADTEAFF. In DNA form, the CDR3 reads TGCGCCAGCAGACAAAGGGGGGGCGCCGACACTGAAGCTTTCTTT. This chain joins TRBV10-2 and TRBJ1-1, with D possibly TRBD1 on 6 matching bases. With 6 bases removed from V and 3 bases from J, the gap between germline ends came to 17 bases. CDR3 size: 15 residues. Germline V gene lookup returns CDR1 WSHSY and CDR2 SAAADI.

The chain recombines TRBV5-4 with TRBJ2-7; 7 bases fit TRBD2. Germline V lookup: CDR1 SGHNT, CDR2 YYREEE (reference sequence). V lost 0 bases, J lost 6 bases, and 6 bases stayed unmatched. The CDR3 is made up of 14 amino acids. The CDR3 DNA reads TGTGCCAGCAGCTTGGTGGAGCGGGGCTCCGAGCAGTACTTC. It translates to CASSLVERGSEQYF.

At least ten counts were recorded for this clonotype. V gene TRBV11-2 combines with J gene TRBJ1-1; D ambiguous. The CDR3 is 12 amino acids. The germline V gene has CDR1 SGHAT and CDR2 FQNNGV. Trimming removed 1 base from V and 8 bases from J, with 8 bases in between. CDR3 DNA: TGTGCCAGCAGCTTAGCGTCTTCAGAAGCTTTCTTT. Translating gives CASSLASSEAFF.

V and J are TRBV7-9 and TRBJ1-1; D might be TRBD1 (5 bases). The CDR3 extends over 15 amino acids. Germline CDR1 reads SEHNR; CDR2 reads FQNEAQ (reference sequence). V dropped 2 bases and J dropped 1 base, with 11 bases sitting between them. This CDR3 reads CASSLSNGGNTEAFF. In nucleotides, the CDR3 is TGTGCCAGCAGCTTATCGAACGGGGGGAACACTGAAGCTTTCTTT.

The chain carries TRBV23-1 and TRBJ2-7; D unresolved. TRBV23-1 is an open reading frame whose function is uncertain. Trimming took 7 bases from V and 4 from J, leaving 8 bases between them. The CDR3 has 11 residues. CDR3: CASITWYEQYF. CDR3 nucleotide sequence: TGCGCCAGCATAACATGGTACGAGCAGTACTTC.

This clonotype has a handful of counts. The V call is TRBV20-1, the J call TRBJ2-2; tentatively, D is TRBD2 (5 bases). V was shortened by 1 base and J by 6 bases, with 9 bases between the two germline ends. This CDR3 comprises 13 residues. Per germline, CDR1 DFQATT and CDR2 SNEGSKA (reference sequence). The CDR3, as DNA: TGCAGTGCTAGAGTGACCGGGGCCGGGGAGCTGTTTTTT. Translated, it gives CSARVTGAGELFF.

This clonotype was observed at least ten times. This chain's CDR3 is CASSLTSGGTDTQYF. In DNA, the CDR3 is TGTGCCAGCAGCTTAACTAGCGGGGGAACAGATACGCAGTATTTT. The gene calls are TRBV7-9 and TRBJ2-3; 11 bases agree with TRBD2. The germline gives CDR1 SEHNR, CDR2 FQNEAQ (reference sequence). There are 15 residues in the CDR3. Trimming removed 2 bases from V and 3 bases from J; junction bases left unmatched: 1.

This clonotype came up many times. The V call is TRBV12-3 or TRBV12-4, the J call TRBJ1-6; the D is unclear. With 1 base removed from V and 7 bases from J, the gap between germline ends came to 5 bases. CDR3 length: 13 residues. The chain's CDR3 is CASSLGRNSPLHF. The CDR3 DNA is TGTGCCAGCAGTTTAGGGAGGAATTCACCCCTCCACTTT.

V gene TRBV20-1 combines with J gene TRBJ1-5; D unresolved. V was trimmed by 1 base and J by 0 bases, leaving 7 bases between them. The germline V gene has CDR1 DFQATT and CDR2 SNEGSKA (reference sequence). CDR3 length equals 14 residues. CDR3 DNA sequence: TGCAGTGCTAGAGTTGGGGATAGCAATCAGCCCCAGCATTTT. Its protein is CSARVGDSNQPQHF.

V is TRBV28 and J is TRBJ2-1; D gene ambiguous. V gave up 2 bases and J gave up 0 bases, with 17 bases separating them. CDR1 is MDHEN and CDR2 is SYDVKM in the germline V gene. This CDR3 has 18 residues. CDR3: CASSLNRFEQSSYNEQFF. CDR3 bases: TGTGCCAGCAGTTTAAATCGGTTTGAGCAGAGCTCCTACAATGAGCAGTTCTTC.

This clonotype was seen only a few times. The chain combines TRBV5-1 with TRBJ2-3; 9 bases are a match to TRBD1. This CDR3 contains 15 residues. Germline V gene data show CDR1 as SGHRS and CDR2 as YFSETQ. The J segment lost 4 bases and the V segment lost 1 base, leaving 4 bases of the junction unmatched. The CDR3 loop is CASSLLGQGSDTQYF. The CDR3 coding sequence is TGCGCCAGCAGCTTGTTAGGACAGGGGTCAGATACGCAGTATTTT.

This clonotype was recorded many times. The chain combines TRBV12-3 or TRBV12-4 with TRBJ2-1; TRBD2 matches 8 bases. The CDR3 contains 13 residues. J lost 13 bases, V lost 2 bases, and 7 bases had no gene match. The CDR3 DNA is TGTGCCAGCAGTTTATCAGCGGGGGCCTCACAGTTCTTC. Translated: CASSLSAGASQFF.

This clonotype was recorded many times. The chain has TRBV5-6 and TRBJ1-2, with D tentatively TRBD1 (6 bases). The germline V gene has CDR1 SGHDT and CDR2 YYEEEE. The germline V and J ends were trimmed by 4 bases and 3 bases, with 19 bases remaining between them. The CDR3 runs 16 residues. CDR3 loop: CASSVEQGGRYYGYTF. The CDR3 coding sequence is TGTGCCAGCAGCGTAGAACAGGGAGGGAGATACTATGGCTACACCTTC.

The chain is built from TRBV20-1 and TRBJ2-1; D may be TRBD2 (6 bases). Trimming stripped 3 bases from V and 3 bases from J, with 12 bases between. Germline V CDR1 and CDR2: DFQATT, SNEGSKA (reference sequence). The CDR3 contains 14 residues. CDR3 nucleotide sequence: TGCAGTGCTAGGTCCGGGGGTGGCTACAATGAGCAGTTCTTC. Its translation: CSARSGGGYNEQFF.

Here the CDR3 reads CASSWRLAGGPRSYNEQFF. In DNA form, the CDR3 reads TGTGCCAGCAGCTGGAGACTAGCGGGGGGTCCCCGCTCCTACAATGAGCAGTTCTTC. V usage is TRBV5-6 and J usage is TRBJ2-1; 13 bases agree with TRBD2. The CDR3 loop spans 19 amino acids. V shed 3 bases, J shed 0 bases, and the junction held 9 bases outside the gene matches. Germline V gives CDR1 SGHDT, CDR2 YYEEEE. Together with reference TRBV5-6 and TRBJ2-1, the CDR3 gives the full variable domain: DAGVTQSPTHLIKTRGQQVTLRCSPKSGHDTVSWYQQALGQGPQFIFQYYEEEERQRGNFPDRFSGHQFPNYSSELNVNALLLGDSALYLCASSWRLAGGPRSYNEQFFGPGTRLTVL.

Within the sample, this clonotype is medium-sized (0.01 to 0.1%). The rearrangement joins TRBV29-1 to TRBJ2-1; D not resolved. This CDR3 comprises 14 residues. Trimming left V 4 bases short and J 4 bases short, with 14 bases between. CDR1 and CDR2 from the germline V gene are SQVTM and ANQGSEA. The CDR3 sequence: CSVGWDWVYNEQFF. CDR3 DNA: TGCAGCGTTGGGTGGGATTGGGTTTACAATGAGCAGTTCTTC.

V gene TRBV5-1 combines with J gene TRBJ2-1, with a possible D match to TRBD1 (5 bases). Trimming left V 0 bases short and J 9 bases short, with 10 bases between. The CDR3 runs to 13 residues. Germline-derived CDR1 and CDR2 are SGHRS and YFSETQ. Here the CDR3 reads CASSLGGAAEQFF. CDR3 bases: TGCGCCAGCAGCTTGGGTGGGGCCGCTGAGCAGTTCTTC.

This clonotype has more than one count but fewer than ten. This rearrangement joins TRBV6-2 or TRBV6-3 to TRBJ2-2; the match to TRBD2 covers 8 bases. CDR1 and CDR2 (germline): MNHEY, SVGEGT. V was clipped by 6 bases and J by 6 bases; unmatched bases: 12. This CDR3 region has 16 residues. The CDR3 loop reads CASSPFSSGKSGELFF. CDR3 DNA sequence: TGTGCCAGCAGCCCCTTTAGTAGCGGGAAATCCGGGGAGCTGTTTTTT.

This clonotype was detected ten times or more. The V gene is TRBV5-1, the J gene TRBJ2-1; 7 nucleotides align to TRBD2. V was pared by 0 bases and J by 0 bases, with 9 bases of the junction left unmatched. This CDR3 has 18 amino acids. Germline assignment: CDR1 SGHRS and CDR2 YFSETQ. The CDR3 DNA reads TGCGCCAGCAGCTTGGTTCCGGGACTATCGAGCTCCTACAATGAGCAGTTCTTC. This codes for CASSLVPGLSSSYNEQFF. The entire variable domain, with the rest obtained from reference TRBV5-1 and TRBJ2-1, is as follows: KAGVTQTPRYLIKTRGQQVTLSCSPISGHRSVSWYQQTPGQGLQFLFEYFSETQRNKGNFPGRFSGRQFSNSRSEMNVSTLELGDSALYLCASSLVPGLSSSYNEQFFGPGTRLTVL.

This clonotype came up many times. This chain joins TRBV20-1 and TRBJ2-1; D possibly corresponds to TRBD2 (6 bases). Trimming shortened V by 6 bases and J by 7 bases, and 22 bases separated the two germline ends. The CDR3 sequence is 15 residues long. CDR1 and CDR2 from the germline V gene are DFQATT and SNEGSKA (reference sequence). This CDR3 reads CSAPSTGLPTNEQFF. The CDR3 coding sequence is TGCAGTGCCCCCAGTACGGGACTCCCCACGAATGAGCAGTTCTTC.

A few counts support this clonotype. CDR3 loop: CASRSGGTGELFF. Here the CDR3 DNA reads TGTGCCAGTAGATCAGGCGGCACCGGGGAGCTGTTTTTT. The chain has TRBV28 and TRBJ2-2; D uncertain. V was trimmed by 9 bases and J by 4 bases, leaving 12 bases between them. CDR1 and CDR2 (germline): MDHEN, SYDVKM. The CDR3 totals 13 residues.

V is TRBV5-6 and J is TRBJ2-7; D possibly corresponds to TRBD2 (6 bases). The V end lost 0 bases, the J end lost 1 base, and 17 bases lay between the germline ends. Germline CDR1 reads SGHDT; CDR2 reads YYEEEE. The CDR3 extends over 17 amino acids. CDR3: CASSLAGRAGPSYEQYF. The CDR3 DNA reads TGTGCCAGCAGCTTGGCGGGCAGGGCGGGACCTTCCTACGAGCAGTACTTC. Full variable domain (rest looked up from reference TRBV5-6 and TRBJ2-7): DAGVTQSPTHLIKTRGQQVTLRCSPKSGHDTVSWYQQALGQGPQFIFQYYEEEERQRGNFPDRFSGHQFPNYSSELNVNALLLGDSALYLCASSLAGRAGPSYEQYFGPGTRLTVT.

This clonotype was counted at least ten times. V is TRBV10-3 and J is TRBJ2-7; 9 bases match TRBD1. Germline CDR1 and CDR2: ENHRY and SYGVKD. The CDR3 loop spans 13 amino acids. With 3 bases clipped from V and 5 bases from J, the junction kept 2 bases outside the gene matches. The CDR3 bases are TGTGCCATCAGTGAACAGGGGGCCAACGAGCAGTACTTC. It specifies CAISEQGANEQYF.

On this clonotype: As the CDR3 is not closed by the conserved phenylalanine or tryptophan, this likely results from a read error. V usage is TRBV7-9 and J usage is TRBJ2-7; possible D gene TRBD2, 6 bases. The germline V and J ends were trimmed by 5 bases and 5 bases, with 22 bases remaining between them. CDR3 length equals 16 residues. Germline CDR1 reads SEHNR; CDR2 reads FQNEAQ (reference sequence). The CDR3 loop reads CASSAVIIPSEDEQYL. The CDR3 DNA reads TGTGCCAGCAGCGCCGTAATTATTCCTAGCGAGGACGAGCAGTACCTC.

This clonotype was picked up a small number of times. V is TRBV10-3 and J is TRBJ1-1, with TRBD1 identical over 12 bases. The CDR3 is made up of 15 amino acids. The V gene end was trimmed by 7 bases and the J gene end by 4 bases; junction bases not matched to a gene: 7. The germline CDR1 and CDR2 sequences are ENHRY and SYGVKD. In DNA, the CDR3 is TGTGCCATCAAAGGGGACAGGGGGCGGATCACTGAAGCTTTCTTT. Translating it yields CAIKGDRGRITEAFF.

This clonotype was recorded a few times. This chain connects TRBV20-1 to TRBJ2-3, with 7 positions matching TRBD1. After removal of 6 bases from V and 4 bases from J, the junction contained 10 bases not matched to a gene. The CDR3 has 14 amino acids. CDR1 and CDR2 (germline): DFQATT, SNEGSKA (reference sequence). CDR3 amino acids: CSAGTVSVPDTQYF. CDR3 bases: TGCAGTGCGGGGACAGTGAGTGTCCCAGATACGCAGTATTTT.

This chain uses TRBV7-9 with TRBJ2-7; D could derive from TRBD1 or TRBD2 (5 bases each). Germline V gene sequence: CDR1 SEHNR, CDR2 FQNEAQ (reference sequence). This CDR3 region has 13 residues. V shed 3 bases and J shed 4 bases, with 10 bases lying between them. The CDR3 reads CASSLGVEYEQYF. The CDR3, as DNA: TGTGCCAGCAGCTTGGGGGTGGAGTACGAGCAGTACTTC. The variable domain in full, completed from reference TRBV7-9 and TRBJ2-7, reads DTGVSQNPRHKITKRGQNVTFRCDPISEHNRLYWYRQTLGQGPEFLTYFQNEAQLEKSRLLSDRFSAERPKGSFSTLEIQRTEQGDSAMYLCASSLGVEYEQYFGPGTRLTVT.

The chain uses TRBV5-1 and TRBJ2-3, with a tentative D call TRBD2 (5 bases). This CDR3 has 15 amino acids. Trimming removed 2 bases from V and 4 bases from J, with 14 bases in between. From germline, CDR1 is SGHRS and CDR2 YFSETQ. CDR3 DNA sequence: TGCGCCAGCAGCTTCACGGGATCTGGGGCAGATACGCAGTATTTT. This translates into CASSFTGSGADTQYF.

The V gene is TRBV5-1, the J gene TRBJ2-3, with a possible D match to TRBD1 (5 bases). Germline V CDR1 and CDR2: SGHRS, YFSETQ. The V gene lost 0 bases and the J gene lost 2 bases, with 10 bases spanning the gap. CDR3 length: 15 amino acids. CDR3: CASSLGQPYTDTQYF. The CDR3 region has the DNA TGCGCCAGCAGCTTGGGACAGCCTTACACAGATACGCAGTATTTT.

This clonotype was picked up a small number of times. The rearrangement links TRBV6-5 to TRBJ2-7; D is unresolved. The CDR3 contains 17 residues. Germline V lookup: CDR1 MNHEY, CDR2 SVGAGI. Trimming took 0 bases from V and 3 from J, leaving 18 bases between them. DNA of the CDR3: TGTGCCAGCAGTTACTCGAGGCAGGCCCACTATGTCTACGAGCAGTACTTC. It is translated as CASSYSRQAHYVYEQYF.

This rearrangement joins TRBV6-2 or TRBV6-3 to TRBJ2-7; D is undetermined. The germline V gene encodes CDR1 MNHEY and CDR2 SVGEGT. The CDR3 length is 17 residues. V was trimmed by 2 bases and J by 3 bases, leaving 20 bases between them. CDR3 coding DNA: TGTGCCAGCAGTTACGGTCGACACCAAAGATCTATCTACGAGCAGTACTTC. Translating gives CASSYGRHQRSIYEQYF.